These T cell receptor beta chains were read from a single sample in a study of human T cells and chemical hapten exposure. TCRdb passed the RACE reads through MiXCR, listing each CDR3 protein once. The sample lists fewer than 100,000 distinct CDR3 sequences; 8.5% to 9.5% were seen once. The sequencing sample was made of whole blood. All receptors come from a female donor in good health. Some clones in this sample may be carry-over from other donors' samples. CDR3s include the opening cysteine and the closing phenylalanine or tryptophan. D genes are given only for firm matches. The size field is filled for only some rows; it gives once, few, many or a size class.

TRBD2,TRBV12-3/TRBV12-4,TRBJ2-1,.,CASSLSGGAWNEQFF,TGTGCCAGCAGTTTGTCGGGGGGGGCTTGGAATGAGCAGTTCTTC
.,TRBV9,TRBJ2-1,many,CASSVNLVSSYNEQFF,TGTGCCAGCAGCGTGAACTTAGTGAGCTCCTACAATGAGCAGTTCTTC
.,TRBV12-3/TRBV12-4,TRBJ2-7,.,CASSLNFLEQYF,TGTGCCAGCAGTTTAAACTTCTTAGAGCAGTACTTC
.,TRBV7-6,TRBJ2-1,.,CASSHPGAQQFF,TGTGCCAGCAGCCATCCGGGGGCCCAGCAGTTCTTC
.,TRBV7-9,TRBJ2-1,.,CAAEGKYANEQFF,TGTGCCGCGGAGGGAAAGTACGCGAATGAGCAGTTCTTC
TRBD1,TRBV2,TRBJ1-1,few,CASSGDRRAEAFF,TGTGCCAGCAGCGGGGACAGGAGGGCTGAAGCTTTCTTT
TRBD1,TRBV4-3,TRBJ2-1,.,CASSHRTTGGAEQFF,TGCGCCAGCAGCCATCGGACGACAGGGGGCGCGGAGCAGTTCTTC
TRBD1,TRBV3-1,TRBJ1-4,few,CASSQGRGLSNEKLFF,TGTGCCAGCAGCCAAGGCAGGGGGCTTTCTAATGAAAAACTGTTTTTT
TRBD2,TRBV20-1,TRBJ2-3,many,CSARVLGLVQDTQYF,TGCAGTGCTAGAGTTCTGGGACTAGTGCAAGATACGCAGTATTTT
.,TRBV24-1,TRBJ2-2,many,CATGVRASVPTGELFF,TGTGCCACCGGAGTAAGGGCTAGCGTCCCCACCGGGGAGCTGTTTTTT
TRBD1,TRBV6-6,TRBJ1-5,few,CASHSGTGGFNQPQHF,TGTGCCAGCCACTCCGGGACAGGGGGCTTCAATCAGCCCCAGCATTTT
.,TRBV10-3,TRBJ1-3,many,CAISEPRTPGNTIYF,TGTGCCATCAGTGAGCCCCGGACACCTGGAAACACCATATATTTT
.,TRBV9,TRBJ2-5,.,CASSASYGETQYF,TGTGCCAGCAGCGCATCTTACGGCGAGACCCAGTACTTC
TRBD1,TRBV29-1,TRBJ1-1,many,CSAHPGQGTEAFF,TGCAGCGCCCACCCGGGACAGGGCACTGAAGCTTTCTTT
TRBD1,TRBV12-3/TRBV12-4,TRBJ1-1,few,CASSWTGRTGTEAFF,TGTGCCAGCAGTTGGACAGGGAGGACGGGCACTGAAGCTTTCTTT
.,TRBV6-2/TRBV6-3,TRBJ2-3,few,CATHSGDASEDTQYF,TGTGCCACCCACTCGGGGGACGCGAGTGAAGATACGCAGTATTTT
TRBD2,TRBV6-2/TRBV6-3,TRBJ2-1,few,CASRGLAGANEQFF,TGTGCCAGCAGAGGACTAGCGGGGGCCAATGAGCAGTTCTTC
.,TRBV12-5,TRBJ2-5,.,CASGLVLTAEWGAGSEETQYF,TGTGCTAGTGGTTTGGTACTAACGGCGGAGTGGGGGGCGGGGTCCGAAGAGACCCAGTACTTC
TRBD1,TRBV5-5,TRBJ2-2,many,CASSPRTGVGVTGELFF,TGTGCCAGCAGCCCTCGGACAGGGGTTGGTGTCACCGGGGAGCTGTTTTTT
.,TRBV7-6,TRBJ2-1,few,CASSPTLLFSYNEQFF,TGTGCCAGCAGCCCCACCCTCCTCTTTTCCTACAATGAGCAGTTCTTC
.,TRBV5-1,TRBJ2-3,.,CASSGGAIADTQYF,TGCGCCAGCAGCGGGGGGGCTATCGCAGATACGCAGTATTTT
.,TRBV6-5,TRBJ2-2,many,CASSRGSGTNTGELFF,TGTGCCAGCAGTAGGGGTTCAGGGACGAACACCGGGGAGCTGTTTTTT
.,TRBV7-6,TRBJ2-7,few,CASSPSPGASRYEQYF,TGTGCCAGCAGCCCGAGCCCGGGAGCATCTCGCTACGAGCAGTACTTC
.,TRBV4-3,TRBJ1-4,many,CASSQDPRAASNEKLFF,TGCGCCAGCAGCCAAGATCCTAGGGCAGCTTCAAATGAAAAACTGTTTTTT
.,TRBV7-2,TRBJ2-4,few,CASSLVSPNIQYF,TGTGCCAGCAGCTTAGTTTCTCCCAACATTCAGTACTTC
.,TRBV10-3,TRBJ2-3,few,CAISEAEGTGDTQYF,TGTGCCATCAGTGAGGCGGAGGGAACAGGCGATACGCAGTATTTT
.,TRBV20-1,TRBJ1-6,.,CSPEPLIGLSPLHF,TGCAGTCCAGAGCCTTTAATCGGACTCTCACCCCTCCACTTT
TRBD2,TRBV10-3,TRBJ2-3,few,CAISGISGGTTDTQYF,TGTGCCATCAGTGGGATTAGCGGGGGCACCACAGATACGCAGTATTTT
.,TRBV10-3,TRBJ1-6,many,CAISESGVFYNSPLHF,TGTGCCATCAGTGAGTCGGGCGTCTTCTATAATTCACCCCTCCACTTT
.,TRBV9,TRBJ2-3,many,CASSVATGLVDTQYF,TGTGCCAGCAGCGTAGCTACAGGGTTAGTCGATACGCAGTATTTT
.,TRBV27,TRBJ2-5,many,CASSLYPSTETQYF,TGTGCCAGCAGTTTATATCCGTCCACGGAGACCCAGTACTTC
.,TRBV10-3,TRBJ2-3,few,CAISVGPPPDTQYF,TGTGCCATCAGTGTCGGCCCCCCCCCAGATACGCAGTATTTT
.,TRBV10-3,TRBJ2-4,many,CAISPGGAGVLAKNIQYF,TGTGCCATCAGCCCAGGGGGCGCGGGGGTCCTAGCCAAAAACATTCAGTACTTC
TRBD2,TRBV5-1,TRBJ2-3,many,CASSLPSGASTDTQYF,TGCGCCAGCAGCTTGCCCAGCGGGGCTAGCACAGATACGCAGTATTTT
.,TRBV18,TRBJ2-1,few,CASSPGRGYEQFF,TGTGCCAGCTCACCAGGCAGAGGCTATGAGCAGTTCTTC
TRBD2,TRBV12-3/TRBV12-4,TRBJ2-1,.,CASSFLRGDYNEQFF,TGTGCCAGCAGTTTTCTCCGGGGGGACTACAATGAGCAGTTCTTC
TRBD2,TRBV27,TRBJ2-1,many,CASSLQLQRGWQNNEQFF,TGTGCCAGCAGTTTACAACTCCAGCGGGGGTGGCAGAACAATGAGCAGTTCTTC
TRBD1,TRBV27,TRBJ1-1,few,CASSPLLGTGVTEAFF,TGTGCCAGCAGTCCGCTCCTCGGGACAGGGGTCACTGAAGCTTTCTTT